Below are 5 T cell receptor beta chains sequenced from a single sample in a study of cytomegalovirus exposure and HLA in healthy donors (dated by TCRdb to about 2017). The library was made by the immunoSEQ multiplex PCR assay. Imported from immuneACCESS, the table was reduced by TCRdb to in-frame sequences with V and J called. These copies leave out some clones; in studies compared against another copy, an unresolved V gene accounts for under half, and the cause of the remainder is not known. This sample comprises about 56,000 clones, 85% to 95% of them detected only once. Of the sample, around 5.8% falls within the top ten clones. The material sequenced was PBMCs. These receptors were obtained from a woman aged 18-29 years in good health and CMV-seronegative.

The chain is built from TRBV2 and TRBJ1-2; D gene unclear. Trimming took off 2 bases at V and 8 bases at J, with 18 bases between the two ends. CDR3 length equals 15 residues. The germline gives CDR1 SNHLY, CDR2 FYNNEI. The CDR3 coding sequence is TGTGCCAGCAGTGAACAGAGGCTTGGGCGGGGAGGCTACACCTTC. Residues: CASSEQRLGRGGYTF.

The chain employs TRBV9 and TRBJ2-3; 10 bases map to TRBD1. The CDR3 is 16 amino acids. Germline V lookup: CDR1 SGDLS, CDR2 YYNGEE. V shed 3 bases, J shed 1 base, and the junction held 5 bases outside the gene matches. CDR3 bases: TGTGCCAGCAGCGAGAGGGACAGGGGTCGCACAGATACGCAGTATTTT. It is translated as CASSERDRGRTDTQYF.

This chain connects TRBV25-1 to TRBJ1-2, with D hard to call. Germline V gene lookup returns CDR1 MGHDK and CDR2 SYGVNS. The CDR3 has 14 amino acids. V was trimmed by 6 bases and J by 3 bases, leaving 14 bases between them. The CDR3 sequence: CASRDTSRDYGYTF. The CDR3 DNA is TGTGCCAGCAGAGACACGTCAAGAGACTATGGCTACACCTTC.

The chain uses TRBV7-3 and TRBJ2-7; 8 positions match TRBD2. The CDR3 runs 14 residues. The V gene's germline CDR1 is SGHTA and CDR2 FQGTGA. After removal of 5 bases from V and 6 bases from J, the junction contained 9 bases not matched to a gene. CDR3 amino acids: CASSISPGTSEQYF. The CDR3 nucleotides read TGTGCCAGCAGCATTTCCCCCGGGACTAGCGAGCAGTACTTC.

V is TRBV30 and J is TRBJ2-2; TRBD2 is a possible D gene (6 bases). Germline V gene sequence: CDR1 GTSNPN, CDR2 SVGIG (reference sequence). CDR3 length: 16 residues. Deletions cut 4 bases from V and 0 bases from J, with 15 bases between. The CDR3 loop is CAWTPATRTNTGELFF. In nucleotides, the CDR3 is TGTGCCTGGACCCCCGCGACTAGGACGAACACCGGGGAGCTGTTTTTT.